The 16 T cell receptor beta chains reported below all come from one sample, sequenced in a study of shared clonotypes between healthy human individuals. Here immunoSEQ multiplex PCR was the method, and the copy in TCRdb shows in-frame clones only, minus some. The sample holds a few million clones; approximately 94% are singletons and the top ten take around 0.13%. The specimen sequenced was naive CD4+ T cells sorted from blood. Regarding subset: CD45RA+ positively selected. Every receptor here comes from a man between 18 and 29 years old in good health.

The genes are TRBV4-3 and TRBJ2-5; 7 positions match TRBD1. The CDR3 extends over 15 amino acids. Trimming at V came to 4 bases and at J to 3 bases, leaving 8 bases not matched to a gene. Germline CDR1 LGHNA, CDR2 YSLEER. CDR3 loop: CASSPGQVPKETQYF. The CDR3 nucleotides read TGCGCCAGCAGCCCAGGACAGGTCCCGAAAGAGACCCAGTACTTC.

The rearrangement joins TRBV30 to TRBJ2-1, with D perhaps matching TRBD2 (6 bases). With 1 base removed from V and 9 bases from J, the gap between germline ends came to 10 bases. The CDR3 is made up of 12 amino acids. CDR1 and CDR2 (germline): GTSNPN, SVGIG (reference sequence). DNA of the CDR3: TGTGCCTGGAGTGAAGAAGCGGGTGAGCAGTTCTTC. This codes for CAWSEEAGEQFF.

The chain uses TRBV30 and TRBJ2-3, with 8 bases fitting TRBD2. The CDR3 has 15 residues. Germline-derived CDR1 and CDR2 are GTSNPN and SVGIG (reference sequence). J was trimmed by 6 bases and V by 3 bases; bases with no gene match: 11. CDR3 nucleotide sequence: TGTGCCTGGAGCCCAACTAGCGGCCCCAGGGATACGCAGTATTTT. Protein product: CAWSPTSGPRDTQYF.

The V call is TRBV5-1, the J call TRBJ1-6; 9 bases are a match to TRBD1. Trimming cost V 1 base and J 9 bases; bases outside gene matches: 8. The CDR3 has 16 residues. In germline, CDR1 is SGHRS, CDR2 YFSETQ. CDR3 DNA: TGCGCCAGCAGCTTGCACGGGACAGGGAATAGTTCACCCCTCCACTTT. This encodes CASSLHGTGNSSPLHF. The full variable domain, completed using reference TRBV5-1 and TRBJ1-6, is KAGVTQTPRYLIKTRGQQVTLSCSPISGHRSVSWYQQTPGQGLQFLFEYFSETQRNKGNFPGRFSGRQFSNSRSEMNVSTLELGDSALYLCASSLHGTGNSSPLHFGNGTRLTVT.

This chain connects TRBV6-6 to TRBJ1-4; D call uncertain. Germline-derived CDR1 and CDR2 are MNHNY and SVGAGI (reference sequence). Trimming stripped 2 bases from V and 8 bases from J, with 12 bases between. This CDR3 contains 14 residues. CDR3 sequence: CASSYRGGGEKLFF. CDR3 DNA sequence: TGTGCCAGCAGTTACCGGGGAGGCGGCGAAAAACTGTTTTTT.

V and J are TRBV7-9 and TRBJ2-3, with D tentatively TRBD1 (5 bases). The V gene lost 0 bases and the J gene lost 0 bases, with 13 bases spanning the gap. The germline gives CDR1 SEHNR, CDR2 FQNEAQ (reference sequence). This CDR3 has 17 residues. The CDR3 nucleotides read TGTGCCAGCAGCTTAGCAGGGCCGACAGCTAGCACAGATACGCAGTATTTT. Its translation: CASSLAGPTASTDTQYF.

This chain connects TRBV7-9 to TRBJ1-1, with 9 bases aligning to TRBD1. Trimming took 5 bases from V and 1 from J; bases not matched to a gene: 5. CDR1 and CDR2 (germline): SEHNR, FQNEAQ (reference sequence). This CDR3 is built from 15 residues. The CDR3 DNA sequence: TGTGCCAGCAGCAGAAACAGGGGGCGGAACACTGAAGCTTTCTTT. Protein: CASSRNRGRNTEAFF.

This sequence joins TRBV5-1 and TRBJ2-2; D unresolved. The germline V gene has CDR1 SGHRS and CDR2 YFSETQ. CDR3 size: 14 residues. V lost 5 bases and J lost 0, with 8 bases in between. The CDR3: CASRPDSNTGELFF. CDR3 coding DNA: TGCGCCAGCAGGCCGGATTCGAACACCGGGGAGCTGTTTTTT.

The chain uses TRBV19 and TRBJ2-1, with D perhaps matching TRBD2 (6 bases). CDR3 length: 13 residues. Germline assignment: CDR1 LNHDA and CDR2 SQIVND (reference sequence). Deletions cut 4 bases from V and 7 bases from J, with 11 bases between. For the CDR3, the DNA is TGTGCCAGTAGTACGACTAGGAAGAATGAGCAGTTCTTC. It yields the protein CASSTTRKNEQFF. Looking up the rest from reference TRBV19 and TRBJ2-1 gives the full variable domain: DGGITQSPKYLFRKEGQNVTLSCEQNLNHDAMYWYRQDPGQGLRLIYYSQIVNDFQKGDIAEGYSVSREKKESFPLTVTSAQKNPTAFYLCASSTTRKNEQFFGPGTRLTVL.

The chain links TRBV27 to TRBJ1-6; maybe TRBD1 (5 bases). Per the germline V gene, CDR1 is MNHEY and CDR2 is SMNVEV (reference sequence). The CDR3 sequence is 17 residues long. The V and J ends lost 6 bases and 0 bases respectively, with 15 bases between them. The chain's CDR3 is CASSNSGTRSYNSPLHF. The CDR3 coding sequence is TGTGCCAGCAGCAATTCAGGGACCCGCTCCTATAATTCACCCCTCCACTTT.

As for this clone: Other DNA variants within this sample encode the same CDR3. The chain joins TRBV10-3 to TRBJ1-1, with D possibly TRBD1 on 6 matching bases. Germline V gene lookup returns CDR1 ENHRY and CDR2 SYGVKD. V was pared by 5 bases and J by 6 bases, with 10 bases between. The CDR3 consists of 12 residues. The CDR3 loop reads CAISPGAAEAFF. The CDR3 DNA is TGTGCCATCAGTCCGGGGGCAGCTGAAGCTTTCTTT.

The rearrangement links TRBV29-1 to TRBJ2-1, with D uncertain. Germline-derived CDR1 and CDR2 are SQVTM and ANQGSEA. V lost 4 bases and J 8 bases, leaving 15 bases between the germline ends. The CDR3 contains 13 residues. The CDR3 region is CSVVGPERDEQFF. For the CDR3, the DNA is TGCAGCGTTGTCGGTCCCGAACGGGATGAGCAGTTCTTC.

The rearrangement uses TRBV6-5 and TRBJ2-7; 7 bases match TRBD2. Per germline, CDR1 MNHEY and CDR2 SVGAGI. This CDR3 is 15 amino acids long. The V and J ends lost 2 bases and 2 bases, in that order; junction bases with no gene match: 6. DNA for the CDR3: TGTGCCAGCAGTTACCGGCCTAGCGGAACCTACGAGCAGTACTTC. Encoded protein: CASSYRPSGTYEQYF.

The chain carries TRBV18 and TRBJ1-2, with no clear D. Germline-derived CDR1 and CDR2 are KGHSH and LQKENI. Trimming left V 0 bases short and J 4 bases short, with 21 bases between. The CDR3 has 18 residues. CDR3 coding DNA: TGTGCCAGCTCACCACCGTTGGTTCGTTGGGGTGTGGGCTATGGCTACACCTTC. Its protein product is CASSPPLVRWGVGYGYTF.

This chain links TRBV23-1 with TRBJ2-3; tentative D call: TRBD2 (6 bases). TRBV23-1 is annotated as an ORF whose role is uncertain. CDR3 length equals 11 residues. V dropped 10 bases and J dropped 9 bases, with 14 bases sitting between them. Written as DNA, the CDR3 is TGCGCCACCGTTTCCGGGGGAACGCAGTATTTT. Encoded protein: CATVSGGTQYF.

The chain is built from TRBV5-1 and TRBJ2-5; 8 bases are shared with TRBD2. V was clipped by 0 bases and J by 3 bases; unmatched bases: 1. Germline CDR1 and CDR2: SGHRS and YFSETQ. The CDR3 contains 14 residues. The CDR3 region is CASSLELAEETQYF. CDR3 DNA sequence: TGCGCCAGCAGCTTGGAACTAGCGGAAGAGACCCAGTACTTC.